What follows are 21 T cell receptor beta chains derived from one specimen sequenced in a study of blood T cell repertoires in COVID-19. Only in-frame clones appear in the TCRdb table, and some are missing; sequencing was by immunoSEQ multiplex PCR. The data show about 170,000 clones, approximately 84% seen once. Input material: peripheral blood. All receptors come from a man in his 70s with active or convalescent COVID-19.

The J gene is TRBJ2-7, the V gene TRBV28; the match to TRBD2 covers 7 bases. With 8 bases clipped from V and 5 bases from J, the junction kept 12 bases outside the gene matches. Germline V gene lookup returns CDR1 MDHEN and CDR2 SYDVKM. The CDR3 is 14 amino acids. This CDR3 reads CASRPPGTKNEQYF. The CDR3 DNA reads as TGTGCCAGCCGCCCCCCCGGGACTAAAAACGAGCAGTACTTC.

V usage is TRBV11-3 and J usage is TRBJ2-1; no firm D call. CDR1 SGHNT and CDR2 YENEEA come from the germline V gene. This CDR3 comprises 16 residues. The V end lost 3 bases, the J end lost 6 bases, and 18 bases lay between the germline ends. The CDR3 is CASSFSHGSLFNEQFF. The DNA for the CDR3 is TGTGCCAGCAGCTTTTCCCATGGTAGTCTTTTCAATGAGCAGTTCTTC.

The rearrangement links TRBV28 to TRBJ1-4, with 9 bases fitting TRBD1. J lost 8 bases, V lost 3 bases, and 10 bases had no gene match. The CDR3 is 16 amino acids. CDR1 is MDHEN, CDR2 SYDVKM, per germline. The CDR3 spells CASSFIYRTGEEKLFF. The CDR3 DNA follows: TGTGCCAGCAGTTTTATTTACCGGACAGGGGAGGAAAAACTGTTTTTT.

Only one count was recorded for this clone. V is TRBV5-1 and J is TRBJ2-3; tentatively, D is TRBD2 (6 bases). The CDR3 contains 14 residues. Germline CDR1 is SGHRS and CDR2 is YFSETQ. V shed 7 bases and J shed 0 bases, with 12 bases lying between them. CDR3 DNA sequence: TGCGCCAGCTCCCTAGCGCAAAGCACAGATACGCAGTATTTT. Translated: CASSLAQSTDTQYF.

This chain uses TRBV9 with TRBJ2-1, with D possibly being TRBD2 (6 bases). The germline V gene encodes CDR1 SGDLS and CDR2 YYNGEE. CDR3 size: 16 residues. Trimming stripped 0 bases from V and 5 bases from J, with 15 bases between. The CDR3 sequence is CASSVGGGKANNEQFF. Here the CDR3 DNA reads TGTGCCAGCAGCGTAGGGGGAGGTAAAGCGAACAATGAGCAGTTCTTC.

This chain links TRBV5-6 with TRBJ1-2; no firm D call. Trimming shortened V by 2 bases and J by 8 bases, and 19 bases separated the two germline ends. CDR1 and CDR2 from the germline V gene are SGHDT and YYEEEE. The CDR3 contains 15 residues. The CDR3 sequence is CASSFGGYQMRGYTF. The CDR3 DNA sequence: TGTGCCAGCAGCTTTGGAGGGTACCAGATGAGAGGCTACACCTTC.

In this sample, this clone turned up once. This chain joins TRBV10-3 and TRBJ2-3, with 11 bases lining up with TRBD1. The CDR3 loop spans 14 amino acids. Looked up from germline, CDR1 is ENHRY and CDR2 is SYGVKD. The junction had 4 bases not matched to a gene; V was cut back by 6 bases and J by 5 bases. In DNA form, the CDR3 reads TGTGCCATCAGCCCGGGACAGGGGGTAGATACGCAGTATTTT. Protein sequence: CAISPGQGVDTQYF.

V gene TRBV19 combines with J gene TRBJ1-1, with D possibly being TRBD1 (5 bases). Trimming removed 10 bases at V and 3 bases at J, with 12 bases between. Germline-derived CDR1 and CDR2 are LNHDA and SQIVND (reference sequence). The CDR3 covers 12 residues. The DNA for the CDR3 is TGTGCCACGACCGACAGATACACTGAAGCTTTCTTT. It translates to CATTDRYTEAFF.

This clone was seen only a few times. The rearrangement uses TRBV5-1 and TRBJ2-6; 7 bases are a match to TRBD1. With 6 bases clipped from V and 0 bases from J, the junction kept 12 bases outside the gene matches. Germline V gene sequence: CDR1 SGHRS, CDR2 YFSETQ. This CDR3 contains 18 residues. The CDR3 sequence: CASTRQGMLVSGANVLTF. The CDR3 DNA reads TGCGCCAGCACCCGACAGGGAATGCTGGTCTCTGGGGCCAACGTCCTGACTTTC.

This clone was seen a single time. This chain joins TRBV28 and TRBJ2-1, with 14 bases that match TRBD2. CDR3 length: 18 amino acids. Germline CDR1 MDHEN, CDR2 SYDVKM. Trimming cost V 2 bases and J 2 bases; bases outside gene matches: 5. The CDR3 is CASSLEGLAGDTYNEQFF. CDR3 coding DNA: TGTGCCAGCAGTTTAGAGGGACTAGCGGGAGATACCTACAATGAGCAGTTCTTC.

The chain carries TRBV3-1 (or the pseudogene TRBV3-2) and TRBJ2-1, with 11 bases matching TRBD2. Germline loops: CDR1 LGHDT, CDR2 YNNKEL (reference sequence). CDR3 length equals 14 residues. J was trimmed by 10 bases and V by 2 bases; bases with no gene match: 4. CDR3: CASSQTRTSGEQFF. For the CDR3, the DNA is TGTGCCAGCAGCCAAACTCGGACTAGCGGGGAGCAGTTCTTC.

The rearrangement uses TRBV2 and TRBJ1-1, with 7 bases lining up with TRBD1. Germline CDR1 and CDR2: SNHLY and FYNNEI. The CDR3 loop spans 15 amino acids. V dropped 1 base and J dropped 0; count of bases not matched to a gene: 2. Here the CDR3 reads CASSEEGQLNTEAFF. As DNA, the CDR3 is TGTGCCAGCAGTGAAGAGGGACAGTTGAACACTGAAGCTTTCTTT.

In this sample, this clone turned up a few times. The genes are TRBV28 and TRBJ2-3; 7 positions match TRBD2. Germline V gene lookup returns CDR1 MDHEN and CDR2 SYDVKM. The CDR3 loop spans 15 amino acids. V lost 8 bases, J lost 4 bases, and 12 bases stayed unmatched. CDR3 bases: TGTGCCAGCTCAGGTGGCGGGAGTTTGGCAGATACGCAGTATTTT. Translated, it gives CASSGGGSLADTQYF.

This sequence joins TRBV2 and TRBJ2-7; 9 nucleotides line up with TRBD1. The germline gives CDR1 SNHLY, CDR2 FYNNEI. CDR3 length: 15 residues. J lost 4 bases, V lost 6 bases, and 10 bases had no gene match. CDR3 region: CASSPPGTGSYEQYF. The DNA of the CDR3 is TGTGCCAGCAGCCCACCTGGGACAGGGAGTTACGAGCAGTACTTC.

The chain recombines TRBV7-9 with TRBJ1-2; 9 bases line up with TRBD1. J lost 7 bases, V lost 1 base, and 4 bases had no gene match. The CDR3 consists of 14 residues. CDR1 SEHNR and CDR2 FQNEAQ come from the germline V gene (reference sequence). The CDR3 nucleotides are TGTGCCAGCAGCTTAGTAACAGGGGGCTTTGGCTACACCTTC. This gives the protein CASSLVTGGFGYTF.

This chain joins TRBV7-2 and TRBJ2-2; 7 positions agree with TRBD1. This CDR3 comprises 15 residues. Germline V gene lookup returns CDR1 SGHTA and CDR2 FQGNSA. V shed 5 bases and J 3 bases; nucleotides not matched to a gene: 6. CDR3: CASSRRQGDTGELFF. CDR3 nucleotide sequence: TGTGCCAGCAGCCGTCGACAGGGAGACACCGGGGAGCTGTTTTTT.

The genes are TRBV7-2 and TRBJ1-3; D ambiguous. The V and J ends lost 5 bases and 1 base respectively, with 12 bases between them. Germline V gene data show CDR1 as SGHTA and CDR2 as FQGNSA. The CDR3 contains 15 residues. The CDR3 protein is CASSRTAGSGNTIYF. For the CDR3, the DNA is TGTGCCAGCAGCCGCACGGCGGGGTCTGGAAACACCATATATTTT.

J is TRBJ2-5 and V is TRBV18, with D possibly TRBD2 on 6 matching bases. CDR3 length: 17 amino acids. Germline CDR1 KGHSH, CDR2 LQKENI. Trimming took 3 bases from V and 4 from J, leaving 21 bases between them. Here the CDR3 reads CASSPWRAREVGETQYF. The CDR3 nucleotides read TGTGCCAGCTCACCTTGGAGGGCGAGGGAGGTTGGAGAGACCCAGTACTTC.

The V gene is TRBV24-1, the J gene TRBJ2-1; 8 bases are a match to TRBD2. This CDR3 comprises 15 residues. Germline assignment: CDR1 KGHDR and CDR2 SFDVKD. Germline trimming cut 5 bases from V and 3 bases from J; bases unmatched to any gene: 5. The CDR3 protein is CATSAPGLVYNEQFF. The CDR3 nucleotides read TGTGCCACCAGTGCACCGGGACTAGTCTACAATGAGCAGTTCTTC.

A few counts support this clone. The V gene is TRBV6-1, the J gene TRBJ2-7; D might be TRBD1 (5 bases). This CDR3 is built from 12 residues. Germline CDR1 MNHNS, CDR2 SASEGT. Between the trimmed V and J ends, which lost 3 bases and 5 bases, there was a span of 8 bases. The CDR3 here is CASSELGHEQYF. For the CDR3, the DNA is TGTGCCAGCAGTGAGTTGGGGCACGAGCAGTACTTC.

Note on this clone: Mismatch with germline at one junction end may stem from a read error. CDR3 in amino acids: CASSPRTGNAEAFF. For the CDR3, the DNA is TGTGCCAGCTCCCCTAGGACAGGGAACGCTGAAGCTTTCTTT. This chain connects TRBV18 to TRBJ1-1, with 8 bases identical to TRBD1. The germline gives CDR1 KGHSH, CDR2 LQKENI. The CDR3 is 14 residues long.